This is a list of T cell receptor beta chains from one sample in a study of cytomegalovirus exposure and HLA in healthy donors. Profiled with immunoSEQ multiplex PCR; TCRdb holds only in-frame clones, not every one. The sample shows tens of thousands of clones, just under 80% of them seen only once. The sequencing sample was made of PBMCs. Every receptor here comes from a man between 40 and 49 years old in good health and CMV-seronegative. Each CDR3 is given with its conserved first and last residue. D genes are given only for firm matches. Clone size is not always given. Where it is, it says once, few, many or a class for expanded clones.

D gene | J gene | clone size | V gene | CDR3 DNA | CDR3 protein
. | TRBJ1-2 | . | TRBV18 | TGTGCCAGCTCACCCTCGGAGGACTATGGCTACACCTTC | CASSPSEDYGYTF
TRBD1 | TRBJ1-5 | . | TRBV19 | TGTGCCAGTAGCCTTCTCCCGGGACAGGGTGCCAATCAGCCCCAGCATTTT | CASSLLPGQGANQPQHF
. | TRBJ1-4 | few | TRBV6-5 | TGTGCCAGCGGGGGCTTTAATGAAAAACTGTTTTTT | CASGGFNEKLFF
. | TRBJ1-1 | . | TRBV11-1 | TGTGCCAGCAGCAAAAAAGTCACTACTGAAGCTTTCTTT | CASSKKVTTEAFF
TRBD1 | TRBJ1-5 | . | TRBV15 | TGTGCCACCAGCAGAAGGGGACAGGGGCGTGGTAGCAATCAGCCCCAGCATTTT | CATSRRGQGRGSNQPQHF
. | TRBJ1-6 | . | TRBV4-1 | TGCGCCAGCAGCCAATCGGCAGGGGAATATTCACCCCTCCACTTT | CASSQSAGEYSPLHF
TRBD2 | TRBJ2-3 | . | TRBV5-4 | TGTGCCAGCAGCTCCGGACTAGCGGTCACAGATACGCAGTATTTT | CASSSGLAVTDTQYF
. | TRBJ2-1 | . | TRBV11-2 | TGTGCCAGCAGCTTAGGTTTACGGGAGATAAGAAATGAGCAGTTCTTC | CASSLGLREIRNEQFF
. | TRBJ1-2 | once | TRBV2 | TGTGCCAGCAGCTCAGGGTTGCGATCCTATGGCTACACCTTC | CASSSGLRSYGYTF
TRBD1 | TRBJ1-3 | few | TRBV2 | TGTGCCAGCAGTTACAGGGGATCAGGGGGAAACACCATATATTTT | CASSYRGSGGNTIYF
. | TRBJ2-7 | . | TRBV2 | TGTGCCAGCAGTGAAGCCGCGGGCGAGCAGTACTTC | CASSEAAGEQYF
. | TRBJ2-7 | . | TRBV7-2 | TGTGCCAGCAGCTTAGTGGTCGGCTACGAGCAGTACTTC | CASSLVVGYEQYF
TRBD1 | TRBJ1-5 | . | TRBV7-3 | TGTGCCAGCAGCTCCTCAACAGGGGCCCACTTCAATCAGCCCCAGCATTTT | CASSSSTGAHFNQPQHF
TRBD1 | TRBJ2-1 | . | TRBV6-4 | TGTGCCAGCAGTGTCCAACAGGGGGCCGGCAATGAGCAGTTCTTC | CASSVQQGAGNEQFF
TRBD1 | TRBJ1-1 | few | TRBV19 | TGTGCCATACAGGGGATGAACACTGAAGCTTTCTTT | CAIQGMNTEAFF
TRBD1 | TRBJ1-1 | . | TRBV18 | TGTGCCAGCTCACCACGCGTGGGACAGGGGGTGGCTGAAGCTTTCTTT | CASSPRVGQGVAEAFF
TRBD1 | TRBJ2-5 | . | TRBV19 | TGTGCCAGTAGTTCGGGGACAGCAAGGGGGGAGACCCAGTACTTC | CASSSGTARGETQYF
TRBD1 | TRBJ1-2 | . | TRBV19 | TGTGCCAGTAGTATAACCGGGACAGGGGGCCTCCTGAACTATGGCTACACCTTC | CASSITGTGGLLNYGYTF
TRBD2 | TRBJ2-2 | . | TRBV6-1 | TGTGCCAGCAGTGCCCTAGCGGGGACGAACACCGGGGAGCTGTTTTTT | CASSALAGTNTGELFF
. | TRBJ1-5 | . | TRBV4-1 | TGCGCCAGCAGCCAGACGGGACAAAGAAGCAATCAGCCCCAGCATTTT | CASSQTGQRSNQPQHF